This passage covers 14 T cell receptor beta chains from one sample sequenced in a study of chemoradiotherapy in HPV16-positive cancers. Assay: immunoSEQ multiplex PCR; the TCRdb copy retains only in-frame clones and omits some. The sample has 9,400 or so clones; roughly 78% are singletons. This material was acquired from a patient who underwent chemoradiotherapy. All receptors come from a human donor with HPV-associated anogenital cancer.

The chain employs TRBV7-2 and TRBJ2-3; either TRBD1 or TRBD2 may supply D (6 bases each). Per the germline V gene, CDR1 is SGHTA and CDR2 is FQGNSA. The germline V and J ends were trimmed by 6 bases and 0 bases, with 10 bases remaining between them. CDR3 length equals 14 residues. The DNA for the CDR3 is TGTGCCAGCAGTCCGGGGGCCAGCACAGATACGCAGTATTTT. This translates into CASSPGASTDTQYF.

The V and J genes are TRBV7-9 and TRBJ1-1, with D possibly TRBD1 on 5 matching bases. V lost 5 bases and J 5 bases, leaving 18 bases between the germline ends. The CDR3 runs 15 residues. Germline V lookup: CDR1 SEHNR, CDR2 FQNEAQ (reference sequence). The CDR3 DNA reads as TGTGCCAGCAGCACCCCACGGGGGTCGGGGACTGAAGCTTTCTTT. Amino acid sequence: CASSTPRGSGTEAFF.

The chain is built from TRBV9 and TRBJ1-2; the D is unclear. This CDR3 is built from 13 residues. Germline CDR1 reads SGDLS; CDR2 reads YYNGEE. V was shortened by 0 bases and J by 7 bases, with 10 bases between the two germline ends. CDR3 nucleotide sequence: TGTGCCAGCAGCGTAGCTACGGGTAGTGGCTACACCTTC. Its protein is CASSVATGSGYTF.

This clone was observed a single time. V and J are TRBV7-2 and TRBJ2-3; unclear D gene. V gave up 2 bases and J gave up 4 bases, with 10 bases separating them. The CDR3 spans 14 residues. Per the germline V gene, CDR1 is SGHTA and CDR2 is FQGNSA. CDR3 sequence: CASSLSRAADTQYF. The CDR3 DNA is TGTGCCAGCAGCTTAAGTAGGGCAGCAGATACGCAGTATTTT.

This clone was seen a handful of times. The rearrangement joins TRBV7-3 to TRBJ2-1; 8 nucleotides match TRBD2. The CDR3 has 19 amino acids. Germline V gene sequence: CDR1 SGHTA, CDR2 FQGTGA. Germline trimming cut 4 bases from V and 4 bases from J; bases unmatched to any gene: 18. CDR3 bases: TGTGCCAGCAGCTCCCGGGACGCCGGGGCGGGGGGCCTGTACAATGAGCAGTTCTTC. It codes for CASSSRDAGAGGLYNEQFF.

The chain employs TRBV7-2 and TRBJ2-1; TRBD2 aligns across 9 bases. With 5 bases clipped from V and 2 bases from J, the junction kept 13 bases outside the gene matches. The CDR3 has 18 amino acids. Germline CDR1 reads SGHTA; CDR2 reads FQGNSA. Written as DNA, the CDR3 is TGTGCCAGCAGCCCCCGGGGTAGCGGGGGTTCTGCCTACAATGAGCAGTTCTTC. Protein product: CASSPRGSGGSAYNEQFF. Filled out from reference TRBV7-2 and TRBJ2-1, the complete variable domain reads GAGVSQSPSNKVTEKGKDVELRCDPISGHTALYWYRQSLGQGLEFLIYFQGNSAPDKSGLPSDRFSAERTGGSVSTLTIQRTQQEDSAVYLCASSPRGSGGSAYNEQFFGPGTRLTVL.

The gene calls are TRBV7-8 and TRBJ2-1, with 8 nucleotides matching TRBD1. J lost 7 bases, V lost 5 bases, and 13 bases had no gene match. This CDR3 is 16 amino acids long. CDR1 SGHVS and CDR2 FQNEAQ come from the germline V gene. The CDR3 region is CASSEKTGGLLNEQFF. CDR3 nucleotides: TGTGCCAGCAGCGAGAAAACAGGGGGACTTTTAAATGAGCAGTTCTTC.

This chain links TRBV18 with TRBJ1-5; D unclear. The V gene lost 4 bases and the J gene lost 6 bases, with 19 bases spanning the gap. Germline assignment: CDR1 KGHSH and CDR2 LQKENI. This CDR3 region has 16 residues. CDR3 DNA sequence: TGTGCCAGCTCACAAACCTCGACGAAGTCAGGTCAGCCCCAGCATTTT. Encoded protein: CASSQTSTKSGQPQHF.

CDR3 coding DNA: TGTGCCAGCAGCTTATCTGGGGGCTACGAGCAGTACTTC. Encoded protein: CASSLSGGYEQYF. The chain joins TRBV7-2 to TRBJ2-7, with D possibly called TRBD1 or TRBD2 (5 bases each). V gave up 2 bases and J gave up 3 bases, with 8 bases separating them. The CDR3 is made up of 13 amino acids. Germline assignment: CDR1 SGHTA and CDR2 FQGNSA.

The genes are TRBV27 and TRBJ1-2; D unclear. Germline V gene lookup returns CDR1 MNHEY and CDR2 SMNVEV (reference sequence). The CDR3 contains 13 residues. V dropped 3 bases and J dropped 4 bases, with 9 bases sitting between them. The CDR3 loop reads CASSFRPIYGYTF. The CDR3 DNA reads TGTGCCAGCAGTTTTCGGCCAATCTATGGCTACACCTTC.

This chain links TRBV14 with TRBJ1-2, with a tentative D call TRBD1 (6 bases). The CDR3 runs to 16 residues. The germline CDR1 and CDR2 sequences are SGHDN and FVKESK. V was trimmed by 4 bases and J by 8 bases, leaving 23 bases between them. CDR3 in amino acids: CASSRQDGAPGRGYTF. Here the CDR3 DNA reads TGTGCCAGCAGCCGACAGGACGGAGCGCCAGGTCGGGGCTACACCTTC.

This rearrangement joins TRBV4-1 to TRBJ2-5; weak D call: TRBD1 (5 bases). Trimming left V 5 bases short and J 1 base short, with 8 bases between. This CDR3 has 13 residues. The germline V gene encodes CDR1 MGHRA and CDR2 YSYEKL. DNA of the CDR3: TGCGCCAGCAGCAATCAGGGCCAAGAGACCCAGTACTTC. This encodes CASSNQGQETQYF.

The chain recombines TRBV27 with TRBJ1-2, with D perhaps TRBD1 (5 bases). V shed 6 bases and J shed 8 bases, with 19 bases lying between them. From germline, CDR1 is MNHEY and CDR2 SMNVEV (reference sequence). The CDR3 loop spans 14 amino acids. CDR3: CASSHRRAGFGYTF. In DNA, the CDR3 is TGTGCCAGCAGCCATCGGCGGGCAGGGTTCGGCTACACCTTC.

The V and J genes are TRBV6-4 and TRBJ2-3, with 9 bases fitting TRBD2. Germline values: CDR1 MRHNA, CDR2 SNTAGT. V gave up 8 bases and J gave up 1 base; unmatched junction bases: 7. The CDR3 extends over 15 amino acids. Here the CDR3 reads CASSGASGGTDTQYF. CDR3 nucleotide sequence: TGTGCCAGCTCGGGGGCTAGCGGGGGCACAGATACGCAGTATTTT.